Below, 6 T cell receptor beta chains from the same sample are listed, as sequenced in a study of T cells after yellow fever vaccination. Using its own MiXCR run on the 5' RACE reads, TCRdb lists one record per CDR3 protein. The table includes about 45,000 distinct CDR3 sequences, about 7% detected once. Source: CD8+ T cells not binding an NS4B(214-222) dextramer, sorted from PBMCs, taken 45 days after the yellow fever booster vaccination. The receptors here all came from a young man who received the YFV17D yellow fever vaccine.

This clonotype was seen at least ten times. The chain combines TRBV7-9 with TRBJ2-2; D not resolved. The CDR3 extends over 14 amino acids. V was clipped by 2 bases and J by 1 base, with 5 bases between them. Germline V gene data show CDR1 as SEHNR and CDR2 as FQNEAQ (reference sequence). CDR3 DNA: TGTGCCAGCAGCTTACCAGGGAACACCGGGGAGCTGTTTTTT. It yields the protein CASSLPGNTGELFF. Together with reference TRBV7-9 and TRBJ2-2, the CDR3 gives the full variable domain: DTGVSQNPRHKITKRGQNVTFRCDPISEHNRLYWYRQTLGQGPEFLTYFQNEAQLEKSRLLSDRFSAERPKGSFSTLEIQRTEQGDSAMYLCASSLPGNTGELFFGEGSRLTVL.

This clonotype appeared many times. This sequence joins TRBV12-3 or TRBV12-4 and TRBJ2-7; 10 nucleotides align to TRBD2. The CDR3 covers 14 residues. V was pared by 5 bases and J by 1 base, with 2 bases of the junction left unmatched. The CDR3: CASSPLAGSYEQYF. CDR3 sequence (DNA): TGTGCCAGCAGTCCACTAGCGGGATCCTACGAGCAGTACTTC.

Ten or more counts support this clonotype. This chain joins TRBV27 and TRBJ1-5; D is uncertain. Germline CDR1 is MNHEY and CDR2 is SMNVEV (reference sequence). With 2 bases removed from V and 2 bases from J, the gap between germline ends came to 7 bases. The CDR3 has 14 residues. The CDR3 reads CASSLGRGNQPQHF. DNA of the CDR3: TGTGCCAGCAGTTTAGGACGGGGCAATCAGCCCCAGCATTTT.

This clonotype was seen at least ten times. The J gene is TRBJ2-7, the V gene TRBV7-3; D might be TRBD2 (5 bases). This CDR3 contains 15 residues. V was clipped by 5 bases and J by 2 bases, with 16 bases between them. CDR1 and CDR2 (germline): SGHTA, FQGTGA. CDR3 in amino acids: CASSPRTEEPYEQYF. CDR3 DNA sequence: TGTGCCAGCAGCCCCAGGACTGAGGAACCCTACGAGCAGTACTTC. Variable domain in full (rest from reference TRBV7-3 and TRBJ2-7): GAGVSQTPSNKVTEKGKYVELRCDPISGHTALYWYRQSLGQGPEFLIYFQGTGAADDSGLPNDRFFAVRPEGSVSTLKIQRTERGDSAVYLCASSPRTEEPYEQYFGPGTRLTVT.

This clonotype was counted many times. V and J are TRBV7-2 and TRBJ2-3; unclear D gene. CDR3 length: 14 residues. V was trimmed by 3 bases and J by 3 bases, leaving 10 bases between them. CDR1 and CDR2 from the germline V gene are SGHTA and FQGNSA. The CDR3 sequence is CASSFSPGTDTQYF. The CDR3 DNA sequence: TGTGCCAGCAGCTTCTCTCCTGGAACAGATACGCAGTATTTT.

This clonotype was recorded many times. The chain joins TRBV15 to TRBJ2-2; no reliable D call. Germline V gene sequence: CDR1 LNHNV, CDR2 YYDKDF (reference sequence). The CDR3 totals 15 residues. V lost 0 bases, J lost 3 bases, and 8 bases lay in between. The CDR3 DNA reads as TGTGCCACCAGCAGAGAGATGCGAGACACCGGGGAGCTGTTTTTT. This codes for CATSREMRDTGELFF.